A selection of T cell receptor beta chains follows, all from one sample in a study of OX40 agonist ivuxolimab in advanced cancers. Produced via immunoSEQ multiplex PCR; TCRdb's table is partial and in-frame only. This table holds some 65,000 clones, about nine tenths found once. Source: CD4+ or CD8+ T cells sorted from blood, taken in a trial of the OX40 agonist ivuxolimab. These receptors were obtained from an adult with an advanced solid tumor such as melanoma, head and neck, liver or kidney cancer. CDR3s include the opening cysteine and the closing phenylalanine or tryptophan.

j_call v_call cdr3_aa
TRBJ2-3 TRBV9 CASSVLGIAGGTDTQYF
TRBJ2-2 TRBV27 CASSRKLENTGELFF
TRBJ1-5 TRBV7-8 CASSLGGGLKGQPQHF
TRBJ1-1 TRBV7-9 CASSLEGTTEAFF
TRBJ1-1 TRBV5-1 CASSLVVGSEAFF
TRBJ2-1 TRBV28 CASSPLGNLYNEQFF
TRBJ2-7 TRBV2 CASSSGLAGGYEQYF
TRBJ1-1 TRBV10-3 CAISETGDRTEAFF
TRBJ1-5 TRBV4-2 CASSQDRAQPQHF
TRBJ2-1 TRBV7-8 CASSLANSGLYNEQFF
TRBJ1-4 TRBV15 CATSPPNGLGLPRKLFF
TRBJ2-1 TRBV11-2 CASSLHPDSVNGQFF
TRBJ2-5 TRBV9 CASSRGTIQETQYF
TRBJ1-4 TRBV19 CASTSVGANEKLFF
TRBJ1-2 TRBV27 CASSDKTGAPGNGYTF
TRBJ1-1 TRBV6-5 CASSYSMVNTEAFF
TRBJ2-1 TRBV27 CASNTGGRVEQFF
TRBJ2-7 TRBV30 CAWRLAGSYEQYF
TRBJ1-1 TRBV7-2 CASSFAGARVGTEAFF
. TRBV28 CASQRQGVIVDEQYF
TRBJ2-2 TRBV6-1 CASSARTSGTNTGELFF
TRBJ1-2 TRBV5-1 CASSPDSLNYGYTF
TRBJ2-3 TRBV30 CAWYAGAGGTDTQYF
TRBJ2-1 TRBV11-3 CASSVVGGNSYNEQFF
TRBJ1-2 TRBV11-3 CASSQGVEGYTF
TRBJ2-7 TRBV6-6 CASRRQGWSYEQYF
TRBJ2-3 TRBV7-8 CASSPQWGPSTDTQYF
TRBJ2-6 TRBV9 CASSAEGGGLGANVLTF
TRBJ2-7 TRBV7-2 CASSLGQGGYEQYF
TRBJ1-3 TRBV7-8 CASSTKAGNTIYF
TRBJ1-2 TRBV4-3 CASSQGPGGGRGYTF
. TRBV6-5 CASSYLGTGAYEQYF
TRBJ2-1 TRBV5-4 CASSFGLAGGNEQFF
TRBJ1-2 TRBV7-2 CASSLARGYGYTF
TRBJ2-7 TRBV18 CASSRRQGGSYEQYF
TRBJ2-7 TRBV7-2 CASSLAPTGYEQYF
TRBJ2-7 TRBV7-3 CASSQGGTPYEQYF
TRBJ2-7 TRBV19 CASSINPGQGANEQYF
TRBJ1-4 TRBV9 CASSDGENEKLFF
TRBJ1-2 TRBV4-1 CASSQSTGGGYGYTF
TRBJ2-3 TRBV5-4 CASSLDRGRDTQYF
TRBJ1-1 TRBV6-5 CASSYSRQGLTEAFF
TRBJ1-2 TRBV19 CATTPRGSMVYGYTF
TRBJ2-2 TRBV7-3 CASSLSGPGTGELFF
TRBJ2-1 TRBV7-8 CASSLGGTGYNEQFF
TRBJ2-3 TRBV5-1 CASSLARLAGGTQYF
. TRBV29-1 CSVEDRPSGSYEQYF
TRBJ2-3 TRBV29-1 CSVTSGGAYDTQYF
TRBJ2-7 TRBV28 CASSLSKYEQYF
TRBJ2-6 TRBV4-2 CASSPGQPSGANVLTF
TRBJ1-2 TRBV19 CASSIQGAGGYTF
TRBJ1-1 TRBV6-5 CASRPIGAATEAFF
TRBJ2-6 TRBV7-9 CATPPTGPGANVLTF
TRBJ2-3 TRBV4-3 CASSQVAGSSDTQYF
TRBJ2-7 TRBV6-5 CASSYSTDPSYEQYF